A single sample is the source of the 7 T cell receptor beta chains below, sequenced in a study of spatial heterogeneity in lung cancer. Overall study findings and caveats: Tumor mutation counts were tracked by expanded intratumoral alpha and beta TCR counts.

What these receptors recognize is not known. Time point given: sample taken at primary tumor resection. TCRdb re-called the 5' RACE reads through MiXCR, storing one row per CDR3 protein. The sample includes some 7,000 distinct CDR3 sequences, around 13% of them seen just once. The sequences come from lung tumor tissue, collected at surgery. These receptors were taken from a male donor with early-stage non-small cell lung cancer.

This clonotype was counted at least ten times. For a library built for alpha chains, this beta chain is a stray read; little rests on its size. The gene calls are TRBV2 and TRBJ1-4, with TRBD1 identical over 8 bases. CDR3 length equals 15 residues. In germline, CDR1 is SNHLY, CDR2 FYNNEI. Trimming cost V 3 bases and J 8 bases; bases outside gene matches: 8. CDR3 residues: CASSDIVAGGEKLFF. The CDR3 nucleotides read TGTGCCAGCAGTGATATCGTGGCAGGGGGCGAAAAACTGTTTTTT.

This clonotype was picked up many times. This beta chain is an unintended read in a library built for alpha chains; its size means little. The chain has TRBV12-3 or TRBV12-4 and TRBJ1-1; a possible D gene is TRBD1 (5 bases). There are 15 residues in the CDR3. The ends were cut back, 3 bases at V and 0 bases at J, with 11 bases in the middle. The CDR3 reads CASSFTGLLNTEAFF. In DNA form, the CDR3 reads TGTGCCAGCAGTTTCACGGGACTATTGAACACTGAAGCTTTCTTT.

By sample share, this clonotype is medium-sized. This beta chain is an unintended read in a library built for alpha chains; its size means little. This chain links TRBV28 with TRBJ2-3; D call uncertain. Germline CDR1 MDHEN, CDR2 SYDVKM. The CDR3 is 17 amino acids. V was cut by 6 bases and J by 1 base, with 20 bases left in between. CDR3: CASSPSSLRSGTDTQYF. CDR3 DNA: TGTGCCAGCAGCCCCAGTAGTCTCCGCTCTGGCACAGATACGCAGTATTTT.

This clonotype is labeled as medium-sized. This beta chain slipped into a library made for alpha chains as a stray read, so its size is not meaningful. The chain employs TRBV5-1 and TRBJ1-1; no firm D call. V was clipped by 0 bases and J by 0 bases, with 9 bases between them. Germline assignment: CDR1 SGHRS and CDR2 YFSETQ. There are 15 residues in the CDR3. CDR3: CASSLEGWLNTEAFF. CDR3 DNA sequence: TGCGCCAGCAGCTTGGAGGGATGGTTGAACACTGAAGCTTTCTTT.

This clonotype came up many times. Being off target in a library aimed at alpha chains, this beta chain has a size of little meaning. This sequence joins TRBV6-6 and TRBJ1-5, with a possible D match to TRBD1 (6 bases). The CDR3 has 17 residues. The V end lost 6 bases, the J end lost 0 bases, and 18 bases lay between the germline ends. Germline lookup yields CDR1 MNHNY and CDR2 SVGAGI (reference sequence). The CDR3, as DNA: TGTGCCAGCAGCTGGGAGGGGGGTGGTTATAGCAATCAGCCCCAGCATTTT. This translates into CASSWEGGGYSNQPQHF.

This clonotype ranks as medium-sized. Because the library targeted alpha chains, this beta chain is an off-target read whose size means little. The V call is TRBV5-1, the J call TRBJ1-5; no firm D call. V was trimmed by 2 bases and J by 6 bases, leaving 9 bases between them. Germline V gives CDR1 SGHRS, CDR2 YFSETQ. The CDR3 extends over 13 amino acids. CDR3 nucleotides: TGCGCCAGCAGCTTCGGACCGGGTCAGCCCCAGCATTTT. Translation gives CASSFGPGQPQHF.

At least ten counts were recorded for this clonotype. This beta chain was picked up by a library intended for alpha chains and is off target, so its count carries little meaning. V usage is TRBV24-1 and J usage is TRBJ1-5; D is undetermined. Per germline, CDR1 KGHDR and CDR2 SFDVKD. This CDR3 has 14 amino acids. Trimming cost V 3 bases and J 6 bases, with 11 bases left between them. The CDR3 protein is CATSDARFLQPQHF. CDR3 bases: TGTGCCACCAGTGATGCACGTTTTCTTCAGCCCCAGCATTTT.